This T cell receptor (beta chain) was captured in a study of blood T cell repertoires in COVID-19. For the study at large: Sites in the United States, Italy and Spain provided acute and convalescent COVID-19 samples.

In the study's own analysis: Estimation of nucleated cell counts was performed using reference gene primer amplification. The repertoire was sequenced with immunoSEQ multiplex PCR; TCRdb's copy has only in-frame clones and lacks some. V and J calls and clone size are those listed in that table; D and trimming were worked out from the DNA. The data hold 140,000 or so clones, with roughly 85% observed a single time. Germline CDR1 and CDR2: LNHDA and SQIVND (reference sequence). The CDR3 consists of 17 residues. The V end lost 5 bases, the J end lost 0 bases, and 17 bases lay between the germline ends. The source is a man aged 50 or older with acute or convalescent COVID-19. The source material was peripheral blood. The V gene is TRBV19, the J gene TRBJ1-3; D not resolved. The CDR3 loop reads CASSSRSVPSSGNTIYF. The CDR3 DNA reads TGTGCCAGTAGTTCCCGCAGTGTCCCCAGCTCTGGAAACACCATATATTTT.